This T cell receptor beta chain derives from a study of blood T cell repertoires in COVID-19. The wider study: Collection of acute and convalescent COVID-19 samples took place in the United States, Italy and Spain. Sources were T cells, B-cell-depleted T cells, or PBMCs; the material itself was cDNA or gDNA.

J was trimmed by 0 bases and V by 3 bases; bases with no gene match: 5. The CDR3 runs 16 residues. Germline assignment: CDR1 KGHSH and CDR2 LQKENI. Here immunoSEQ multiplex PCR was the method, and the copy in TCRdb shows in-frame clones only, minus some. The profile shows roughly 200,000 clones, nearly 90% of them singletons. The sample comprised peripheral blood. The chain couples TRBV18 to TRBJ1-3; 7 bases align to TRBD1. The sequence was collected from a man between 60 and 75 years old with active or convalescent COVID-19. The chain's CDR3 is CASSPTGVLSGNTIYF. The CDR3 DNA follows: TGTGCCAGCTCACCCACAGGGGTGCTCTCTGGAAACACCATATATTTT.